The rows below give T cell receptor beta chains drawn from one sample of a study of cytomegalovirus exposure and HLA in healthy donors. Assay used: immunoSEQ multiplex PCR; TCRdb lists only in-frame clones, some missing. Listed are about 130,000 clones; 1.5% to 2% falls within the top ten. Specimen: PBMCs. All receptors come from a woman in her forties in good health and CMV-seropositive. The CDR3 runs from the conserved cysteine through the conserved F or W. D genes are given only for firm matches.

d_call: -
j_call: TRBJ1-4
v_call: TRBV19
cdr3_nt: TGTGCCAGTAGTACCAAAAGTGCCGCCCAGGAAAGTGAAAAACTGTTTTTT
cdr3_aa: CASSTKSAAQESEKLFF

d_call: TRBD2
j_call: TRBJ2-1
v_call: TRBV7-9
cdr3_nt: TGTGCCAGCAGCCCGGGACTAGCGGGAGGCCCTGAGCAGTTCTTC
cdr3_aa: CASSPGLAGGPEQFF

d_call: TRBD1
j_call: TRBJ1-5
v_call: TRBV19
cdr3_nt: TGTGCCAGTAGTGGACAGGGCGGAGGGCCCCAGCATTTT
cdr3_aa: CASSGQGGGPQHF

d_call: -
j_call: TRBJ2-5
v_call: TRBV4-3
cdr3_nt: TGCGCCAGCAGCCAAGATTGGAGGGCCTTCCCCCAAAGTCTCCAGTACTTC
cdr3_aa: CASSQDWRAFPQSLQYF

d_call: -
j_call: TRBJ2-2
v_call: TRBV5-1
cdr3_nt: TGCGCCAGCAGCTTGGCAGCGGGTGCCTCCGGGGAGCTGTTTTTT
cdr3_aa: CASSLAAGASGELFF

d_call: -
j_call: TRBJ2-7
v_call: TRBV6-6
cdr3_nt: TGTGCCAGCAGGAGGCAGGGAAACTACGAGCAGTACTTC
cdr3_aa: CASRRQGNYEQYF

d_call: -
j_call: TRBJ1-2
v_call: TRBV6-1
cdr3_nt: TGTGCCAGCAGTGAAGGTCAGCGTAACTATGGCTACACCTTC
cdr3_aa: CASSEGQRNYGYTF

d_call: TRBD1
j_call: TRBJ1-2
v_call: TRBV14
cdr3_nt: TGTGCCAGCAGCCAATTACAGGGGTACTATGGCTACACCTTC
cdr3_aa: CASSQLQGYYGYTF

d_call: TRBD2
j_call: TRBJ2-7
v_call: TRBV6-1
cdr3_nt: TGTGCCAGCAGTGAAATCGTGGGGGGGACCGACGAGCAGTACTTC
cdr3_aa: CASSEIVGGTDEQYF

d_call: -
j_call: TRBJ2-5
v_call: TRBV5-1
cdr3_nt: TGCGCCAGCAGCTTTGCGGTGGCGAGGGAGCAGTACTTC
cdr3_aa: CASSFAVAREQYF

d_call: -
j_call: TRBJ1-4
v_call: TRBV21-1
cdr3_nt: TGTGCCAGCAGCACTCAGGGTGGGGGCAGGAATGAAAAACTGTTTTTT
cdr3_aa: CASSTQGGGRNEKLFF